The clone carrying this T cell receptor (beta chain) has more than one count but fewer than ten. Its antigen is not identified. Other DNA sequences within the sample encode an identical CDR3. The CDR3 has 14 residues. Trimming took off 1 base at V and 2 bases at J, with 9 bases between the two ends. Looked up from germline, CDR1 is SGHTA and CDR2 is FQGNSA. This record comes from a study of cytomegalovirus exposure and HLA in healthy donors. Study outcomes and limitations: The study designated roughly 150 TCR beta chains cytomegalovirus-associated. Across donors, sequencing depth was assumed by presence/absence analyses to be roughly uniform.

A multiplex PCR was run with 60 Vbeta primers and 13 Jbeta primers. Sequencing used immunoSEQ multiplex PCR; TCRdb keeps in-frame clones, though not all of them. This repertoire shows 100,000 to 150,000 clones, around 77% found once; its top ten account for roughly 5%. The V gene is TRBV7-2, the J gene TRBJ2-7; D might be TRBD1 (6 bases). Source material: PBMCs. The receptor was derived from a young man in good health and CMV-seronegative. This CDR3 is CASSLGGQTYEQYF. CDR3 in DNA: TGTGCCAGCAGCTTAGGGGGACAAACCTACGAGCAGTACTTC.